This TCR beta chain was retrieved from a study of CD4 and CD8 cells across lung adenocarcinoma regions. The CDR3 covers 14 residues. Per the germline V gene, CDR1 is WNHNN and CDR2 is SYGVQD (reference sequence). Trimming took off 7 bases at V and 4 bases at J, with 13 bases between the two ends. Donors had localized lung adenocarcinoma, a non-small cell lung cancer. TCRdb passed the PCR reads through MiXCR, listing each CDR3 protein once. This table holds over 15,000 distinct CDR3 sequences, more than 45% found once. This receptor was identified in a male donor with lung adenocarcinoma. The CD4 and CD8 labels of this study may be unreliable. The sequencing sample was made of CD4+ T cells from the margin of a lung tumor. The chain has TRBV10-1 and TRBJ2-2; D not certain. The CDR3 protein is CASNPKTGTGELFF. As DNA, the CDR3 is TGCGCCAGCAACCCCAAGACGGGCACCGGGGAGCTGTTTTTT.